This paragraph covers one T cell receptor beta chain sequence. The antigen is undetermined. The CDR3 is 16 residues long. Germline loops: CDR1 KGHSH, CDR2 LQKENI. V shed 0 bases, J shed 7 bases, and the junction held 5 bases outside the gene matches. The data derive from a study of OX40 agonist ivuxolimab in advanced cancers. Study at large: Dose-escalation patients had hepatocellular carcinoma, melanoma, renal cell or head and neck cancer.

The protocol was immunoSEQ multiplex PCR, while the TCRdb copy is restricted to in-frame clones and leaves out a portion. The sample comprises about 60,000 clones, around 84% of which are singletons, and more than 0.9% rests with the top ten. Overall study results and limits: Partial responders dosed at 0.1-3.0 mg/kg displayed clonal expansion ranking among the lowest. By week 6 at 0.1 to 3.0 mg/kg, blood CD4+ and CD8+ T cells had expanded clonally. There were, on average, more expanded clones in CD8+ T cells than in CD4+.

This clonotype was sampled from an adult with an advanced solid tumor such as melanoma, head and neck, liver or kidney cancer. The material sequenced was CD4+ or CD8+ T cells sorted from blood, taken in a trial of the OX40 agonist ivuxolimab. V usage is TRBV18 and J usage is TRBJ2-1; 11 positions agree with TRBD2. CDR3 amino acids: CASSPPIAGGRNEQFF. CDR3 sequence (DNA): TGTGCCAGCTCACCACCCATAGCGGGGGGGCGGAATGAGCAGTTCTTC.